One and the same sample provided the 23 T cell receptor beta chains below, sequenced in a study of cytomegalovirus exposure and HLA in healthy donors. The PCR was carried out with 60 Vbeta primers and 13 Jbeta primers. TCRdb keeps only in-frame clones here, not all; method: immunoSEQ multiplex PCR. The table has 150,000 to 200,000 clones, about nine tenths seen once. Sequencing was done on a sample of PBMCs. These receptors originate from a boy between 2 and 10 years old in good health and CMV-seronegative.

The chain combines TRBV7-2 with TRBJ2-2, with D hard to call. The CDR3 length is 16 residues. V was shortened by 3 bases and J by 3 bases, with 14 bases between the two germline ends. Looked up from germline, CDR1 is SGHTA and CDR2 is FQGNSA. CDR3 region: CASSFLSPKYTGELFF. In nucleotides, the CDR3 is TGTGCCAGCAGCTTTTTGTCACCTAAATACACCGGGGAGCTGTTTTTT.

The chain is built from TRBV6-6 and TRBJ2-5, with D maybe TRBD1 (6 bases). The DNA end is more similar to TRBJ2-7, so the J call may be wrong. Germline loops: CDR1 MNHNY, CDR2 SVGAGI (reference sequence). The length of the CDR3 is 12 residues. As DNA, the CDR3 is TGTGCCAGCAGAATACAGGGCTACGAGCAGTACTTC. Translated, it gives CASRIQGYEQYF.

The chain is built from TRBV7-6 and TRBJ2-2, with D perhaps TRBD1 (5 bases). Germline CDR1 reads SGHVS; CDR2 reads FNYEAQ. There are 16 residues in the CDR3. Trimming removed 2 bases at V and 5 bases at J, with 15 bases between. CDR3 coding DNA: TGTGCCAGCAGCTTACCCCTACAGGTGGGGACCGGGGAGCTGTTTTTT. Amino acid sequence: CASSLPLQVGTGELFF. The full variable domain, in which reference TRBV7-6 and TRBJ2-2 provide the parts outside the CDR3, is GAGVSQSPRYKVTKRGQDVALRCDPISGHVSLYWYRQALGQGPEFLTYFNYEAQQDKSGLPNDRFSAERPEGSISTLTIQRTEQRDSAMYRCASSLPLQVGTGELFFGEGSRLTVL.

This sequence joins TRBV6-1 and TRBJ1-1; unclear D gene. Trimming stripped 4 bases from V and 8 bases from J, with 17 bases between. The CDR3 runs 14 residues. The germline V gene encodes CDR1 MNHNS and CDR2 SASEGT. Here the CDR3 DNA reads TGTGCCAGCAGTGCGTTGAACTCGCCCTCCGAAGCTTTCTTT. Translation: CASSALNSPSEAFF.

This chain connects TRBV28 to TRBJ2-1; TRBD1 matches at 9 bases. With V trimmed by 4 bases and J by 8 bases, 12 bases remained unmatched. CDR1 and CDR2 (germline): MDHEN, SYDVKM. There are 16 residues in the CDR3. The DNA of the CDR3 is TGTGCCAGCAGTTCATCCGGGACAGGGTATTCCGATGAGCAGTTCTTC. Its translation is CASSSSGTGYSDEQFF.

The DNA for the CDR3 is TGTGCCAGCAGATCAGGGGGATCAGATACGCAGTATTTT. The encoded protein is CASRSGGSDTQYF. The rearrangement joins TRBV6-1 to TRBJ2-3, with TRBD1 matching over 7 bases. J lost 4 bases, V lost 6 bases, and 4 bases had no gene match. The CDR3 covers 13 residues. Germline V gene sequence: CDR1 MNHNS, CDR2 SASEGT.

This chain links TRBV29-1 with TRBJ2-3; D is ambiguous. V was shortened by 7 bases and J by 0 bases, with 8 bases between the two germline ends. The CDR3 is 12 amino acids. From germline, CDR1 is SQVTM and CDR2 ANQGSEA. The CDR3 DNA is TGCAGCGCCGGCAGGAGCACAGATACGCAGTATTTT. Translated, it gives CSAGRSTDTQYF.

The chain combines TRBV13 with TRBJ2-5; 8 positions match TRBD1. The CDR3 length is 13 residues. Germline assignment: CDR1 PRHDT and CDR2 FYEKMQ (reference sequence). V lost 5 bases and J lost 5; bases outside the gene matches: 4. As DNA, the CDR3 is TGTGCCAGCAGCCTCAGGGGGCGCGAGACCCAGTACTTC. Protein product: CASSLRGRETQYF. Full variable domain (missing parts from reference TRBV13 and TRBJ2-5): AAGVIQSPRHLIKEKRETATLKCYPIPRHDTVYWYQQGPGQDPQFLISFYEKMQSDKGSIPDRFSAQQFSDYHSELNMSSLELGDSALYFCASSLRGRETQYFGPGTRLLVL.

This clone was detected only once. J is TRBJ2-6 and V is TRBV7-9; D might be TRBD2 (6 bases). CDR1 SEHNR and CDR2 FQNEAQ come from the germline V gene (reference sequence). Trimming left V 3 bases short and J 0 bases short, with 15 bases between. The CDR3 spans 18 residues. The CDR3 protein is CASSFWGVRDSGANVLTF. The CDR3 bases are TGTGCCAGCAGCTTTTGGGGGGTAAGGGACTCTGGGGCCAACGTCCTGACTTTC.

There are a few counts of this clone. The genes are TRBV6-5 and TRBJ1-3; D is perhaps TRBD1 (6 bases). Germline V gene data show CDR1 as MNHEY and CDR2 as SVGAGI. The CDR3 contains 11 residues. Deletions cut 6 bases from V and 10 bases from J, with 10 bases between. CDR3 nucleotides: TGTGCCAGCAGGGAAAGGGGGACCATATATTTT. Protein product: CASRERGTIYF.

The chain carries TRBV7-9 and TRBJ1-1; possible D gene TRBD1, 6 bases. Germline loops: CDR1 SEHNR, CDR2 FQNEAQ (reference sequence). The CDR3 extends over 13 amino acids. Trimming took off 6 bases at V and 1 base at J, with 9 bases between the two ends. The CDR3 sequence is CASRRGGNTEAFF. The CDR3 DNA is TGTGCCAGCAGAAGGGGGGGGAACACTGAAGCTTTCTTT.

CDR3 DNA sequence: TGTGCCAGCAGCCAAAAAAGGACAGGCGCGATAAACTACGAGCAGTACTTC. It encodes CASSQKRTGAINYEQYF. This chain uses TRBV5-8 with TRBJ2-7, with 7 bases fitting TRBD1. CDR3 length: 17 amino acids. The V gene end was trimmed by 4 bases and the J gene end by 3 bases; junction bases not matched to a gene: 16. Germline CDR1 reads SGHTS; CDR2 reads YDEGEE.

The V and J genes are TRBV7-8 and TRBJ1-1; D possibly corresponds to TRBD1 (5 bases). Germline values: CDR1 SGHVS, CDR2 FQNEAQ. The CDR3 is made up of 12 amino acids. V was cut by 5 bases and J by 11 bases, with 15 bases left in between. CDR3 nucleotide sequence: TGTGCCAGCAGCCAGGGAAGTCCCGTGGCTTTCTTT. As protein: CASSQGSPVAFF.

This chain links TRBV5-1 with TRBJ2-7, with D maybe TRBD1 (5 bases). The CDR3 totals 12 residues. Looked up from germline, CDR1 is SGHRS and CDR2 is YFSETQ. The V end was cut by 2 bases, the J end by 5 bases, with 8 bases between. CDR3 in DNA: TGCGCCAGCAGCTTCCAGGGTGACGAGCAGTACTTC. This codes for CASSFQGDEQYF. Supplemented by reference TRBV5-1 and TRBJ2-7, the full variable domain reads KAGVTQTPRYLIKTRGQQVTLSCSPISGHRSVSWYQQTPGQGLQFLFEYFSETQRNKGNFPGRFSGRQFSNSRSEMNVSTLELGDSALYLCASSFQGDEQYFGPGTRLTVT.

CDR3 nucleotide sequence: TGTTCCTGCCCCCGGGAGTACTACAATGAGCAGTTCTTC. Its translation: CSCPREYYNEQFF. The V and J genes are TRBV7-9 and TRBJ2-1, with a tentative D call TRBD2 (6 bases). Germline V gene sequence: CDR1 SEHNR, CDR2 FQNEAQ (reference sequence). This CDR3 has 13 amino acids.

CDR3 region: CASSWRQTGANVLTF. CDR3 in DNA: TGTGCCAGCAGCTGGAGACAGACAGGGGCCAACGTCCTGACTTTC. The chain combines TRBV5-6 with TRBJ2-6; a possible D gene is TRBD1 (5 bases). The CDR3 is 15 residues long. Germline V CDR1 and CDR2: SGHDT, YYEEEE. V gave up 3 bases and J gave up 4 bases, with 11 bases separating them.

The rearrangement links TRBV9 to TRBJ2-5; 12 bases map to TRBD2. V was pared by 0 bases and J by 5 bases, with 8 bases of the junction left unmatched. Germline V gene sequence: CDR1 SGDLS, CDR2 YYNGEE. This CDR3 contains 17 residues. In DNA form, the CDR3 reads TGTGCCAGCAGCGTAGCTACGACTAGCGGGGGTCAGGAGACCCAGTACTTC. It translates to CASSVATTSGGQETQYF.

This clone was counted a few times. The chain joins TRBV18 to TRBJ1-1; 7 nucleotides line up with TRBD1. CDR3 length: 15 amino acids. The trim removed 3 bases at V and 3 bases at J, leaving 7 bases unmatched. Germline V gives CDR1 KGHSH, CDR2 LQKENI. CDR3 coding DNA: TGTGCCAGCTCACCCAGACAGGGCAGGGACACTGAAGCTTTCTTT. It specifies CASSPRQGRDTEAFF.

The chain couples TRBV11-3 to TRBJ2-3, with D possibly being TRBD2 (6 bases). Germline V lookup: CDR1 SGHNT, CDR2 YENEEA. Trimming stripped 1 base from V and 4 bases from J, with 12 bases between. The CDR3 is 15 amino acids. The CDR3 sequence is CASSLVGLAADTQYF. CDR3 DNA sequence: TGTGCCAGCAGCTTAGTGGGACTTGCGGCAGATACGCAGTATTTT.

This clone was found once. V usage is TRBV7-4 and J usage is TRBJ1-2, with a tentative D call TRBD1 (5 bases). The germline V gene encodes CDR1 SGHVT and CDR2 SQSDAQ. V was trimmed by 5 bases and J by 3 bases, leaving 10 bases between them. The CDR3 consists of 13 residues. This CDR3 is CASSGREDYGYTF. The CDR3 nucleotides read TGTGCCAGCAGCGGCAGGGAGGACTATGGCTACACCTTC.

As DNA, the CDR3 is TGTGCCAGCAGTTTAATGGTCGGCGGGGAGCTGTTTTTT. Translation gives CASSLMVGGELFF. The V and J genes are TRBV27 and TRBJ2-2; no clear D. The CDR3 runs 13 residues. The V and J ends lost 2 bases and 7 bases respectively, with 8 bases between them. Germline V lookup: CDR1 MNHEY, CDR2 SMNVEV (reference sequence).

The genes are TRBV11-2 and TRBJ2-2; D gene uncertain. The ends were cut back, 0 bases at V and 9 bases at J, with 11 bases in the middle. The CDR3 is 14 residues long. Germline CDR1 reads SGHAT; CDR2 reads FQNNGV. In DNA form, the CDR3 reads TGTGCCAGCAGCTTAGATCCAGGTCACCGGGAGCTGTTTTTT. It translates to CASSLDPGHRELFF.

The chain employs TRBV6-5 and TRBJ2-7; D ambiguous. V shed 7 bases and J shed 3 bases, with 13 bases lying between them. The CDR3 has 13 residues. Per the germline V gene, CDR1 is MNHEY and CDR2 is SVGAGI. The CDR3 DNA reads TGTGCCAGCAAGCCAGGTGATGACTACGAGCAGTACTTC. Its protein is CASKPGDDYEQYF.